These T cell receptor beta chains were read from a single sample in a study of early T cells in non-severe SARS-CoV-2 infection. TCRdb re-derived calls from the 5' RACE reads in MiXCR, one entry per CDR3 protein. The data hold tens of thousands of distinct CDR3 sequences, with roughly 21% observed a single time. The sample was whole blood, taken at baseline. These TCRs come from an adult who was a healthcare worker with PCR-confirmed SARS-CoV-2 infection or an uninfected control (not recorded which). Both conserved end residues are part of each CDR3. The D gene is left open where the match is weak. Not all rows give a size; the values are once, few, many and, for expanded clones, a class.

len | j_gene | v_gene | abundance | d_gene | CDR3nt | CDR3aa
13 | TRBJ1-1 | TRBV12-3/TRBV12-4 | few | NA | TGTGCCTCATCAAGGCTGATGAACACTGAAGCTTTCTTT | CASSRLMNTEAFF
18 | TRBJ1-1 | TRBV14 | few | NA | TGTGCCAGCAGCCAATTTTCCTCCGGGGGCTCGAGGAACACTGAAGCTTTCTTT | CASSQFSSGGSRNTEAFF
14 | TRBJ2-7 | TRBV12-3/TRBV12-4 | NA | NA | TGTGCCAGCTCCTCCTCGGGTGGGTATTCTGAGCAGTACTTC | CASSSSGGYSEQYF
14 | TRBJ2-5 | TRBV3-1 | few | NA | TGTGCCAGCAGCCACGGGCACTCAGGAGAGACCCAGTACTTC | CASSHGHSGETQYF
11 | TRBJ2-2 | TRBV29-1 | many | NA | TGCAGCGTTGAGAACACCGGGGAGCTGTTTTTT | CSVENTGELFF
13 | TRBJ2-2 | TRBV14 | many | NA | TGTGCCAGCAGCCAAGTGGGGCGCGGGGAGCTGTTTTTT | CASSQVGRGELFF
14 | TRBJ1-1 | TRBV18 | few | TRBD1 | TGTGCCAGCTCATGGGGACAGGCGGACACTGAAGCTTTCTTT | CASSWGQADTEAFF
15 | TRBJ2-7 | TRBV4-2 | few | TRBD1 | TGTGCCAGCAGCCAAGGGGACAGGGGTCCCTACGAGCAGTACTTC | CASSQGDRGPYEQYF
15 | TRBJ2-3 | TRBV7-3 | NA | NA | TGTGCCAGCAGCCAAGGGCTGCTGGTAACAGATACGCAGTATTTT | CASSQGLLVTDTQYF
11 | TRBJ2-3 | TRBV20-1 | NA | NA | TGCAGTGCGGGGACTCGTAATACGCAGTATTTT | CSAGTRNTQYF
15 | TRBJ1-5 | TRBV19 | many | NA | TGTGCCAGTAGTATATACCTGGAGGGGCATCAGCCCCAGCATTTT | CASSIYLEGHQPQHF
13 | TRBJ2-3 | TRBV19 | NA | NA | TGTGCCAGTAGTCTACCCGGGCAGGAGACCGAGTATTTT | CASSLPGQETEYF
11 | TRBJ2-2 | TRBV29-1 | once | NA | TGCAGCGTTGTAGGTGCCGGGGAGCTGTTTTTT | CSVVGAGELFF
15 | TRBJ2-5 | TRBV3-1 | NA | NA | TGTGCCAGCAGCCAAGTTAACGGGGGTCGTGAGACCCAGTACTTC | CASSQVNGGRETQYF
13 | TRBJ2-1 | TRBV20-1 | few | NA | TGCAGTGCTACCACCCCGGGGGGCAGTGAGCAGTTCTTC | CSATTPGGSEQFF
14 | TRBJ1-4 | TRBV7-8 | few | NA | TGTGCCAGCAGCGGAAGGAGGGATCAGGAAAAACTGTTTTTT | CASSGRRDQEKLFF
13 | TRBJ1-1 | TRBV7-9 | few | TRBD1 | TGTGCCAGCAGCCGTCAGGGGGCGACTGAAGCTTTCTTT | CASSRQGATEAFF
14 | TRBJ2-2 | TRBV7-9 | NA | NA | TGTGCCAGCACCCGACAGAAAAACACCGGGGAGCTGTTTTTT | CASTRQKNTGELFF
10 | TRBJ1-1 | TRBV20-1 | NA | NA | TGCGGTTGGGGAGGCACTGAAGCTTTCTTT | CGWGGTEAFF
13 | TRBJ2-7 | TRBV30 | NA | NA | TGTGCCTGGAGTCCAGGACAGCCCTACGAGCAGTACTTC | CAWSPGQPYEQYF
11 | TRBJ1-2 | TRBV7-6 | many | NA | TGTGCCAGCAGCCAGGGGAGTGGCTACACCTTC | CASSQGSGYTF
14 | TRBJ2-1 | TRBV28 | few | TRBD2 | TGTGCCAGCAGGCGGGGGGCCTCCTACAATGAGCAGTTCTTC | CASRRGASYNEQFF
12 | TRBJ1-2 | TRBV3-1 | few | NA | TGTGCCAGCAGTCCAAACAATGGTGGCTACACCTTC | CASSPNNGGYTF
14 | TRBJ2-1 | TRBV2 | many | TRBD2 | TGTGCCAGCAGTGAATGGGACGGGGGGAATGAGCAGTTCTTC | CASSEWDGGNEQFF
15 | TRBJ2-5 | TRBV10-3 | NA | NA | TGTGCCATCAGTGACACTCCATCGGGCCAAGAGACCCAGTACTTC | CAISDTPSGQETQYF
16 | TRBJ2-1 | TRBV5-1 | few | TRBD1 | TGCGCCAGCAGCTTAAAGACAGGGTCCGGGTACAATGAGCAGTTCTTC | CASSLKTGSGYNEQFF
14 | TRBJ2-3 | TRBV27 | few | NA | TGTGCCAGCAGCGCCGGGGAGGCAAGAGATACGCAGTATTTT | CASSAGEARDTQYF
11 | TRBJ1-1 | TRBV6-2/TRBV6-3 | few | NA | TGTGCCAGCAGCCAGGGAGGTAAAGCTTTCTTT | CASSQGGKAFF
14 | TRBJ2-7 | TRBV3-1 | few | NA | TGTGCCAGCAGCCAAGATCCCGGTCCCTACGAGCAGTACTTC | CASSQDPGPYEQYF
16 | TRBJ1-2 | TRBV2 | few | NA | TGTGCCAGCAGCGCGATCCGGACTGGGGGGGAAGTTGGCTACACCTTC | CASSAIRTGGEVGYTF
16 | TRBJ1-1 | TRBV20-1 | few | NA | TGCAGTGCTCGGGGACCACCCGAAGGGTTCGGCACTGAAGCTTTCTTT | CSARGPPEGFGTEAFF
14 | TRBJ1-3 | TRBV4-1 | NA | NA | TGCGCCAGCAGCCAAGATCTACAGGTTGGCACCATATATTTT | CASSQDLQVGTIYF
14 | TRBJ1-1 | TRBV5-6 | NA | NA | TGTGCCAGCAGTCAAACACCGGGGGACCTTGAAGCTTTCTTT | CASSQTPGDLEAFF
12 | TRBJ2-6 | TRBV19 | few | NA | TGTGCCAGCCACTCTGGGGCCAACGTCCTGACTTTC | CASHSGANVLTF
15 | TRBJ2-3 | TRBV12-3/TRBV12-4 | many | NA | TGTGCCAGCAGTTTTTTAGCCCGTAGCACAGATACGCAGTATTTT | CASSFLARSTDTQYF
15 | TRBJ2-7 | TRBV27 | NA | NA | TGTGCCAGCAGTTTATGGCCGGGGGTAGGGTACGAGCAGTACTTC | CASSLWPGVGYEQYF
17 | TRBJ2-1 | TRBV27 | NA | NA | TGTGCCAGCAGTACCGGAGCGACAGTCCCCTCCTACAATGAGCAGTTCTTC | CASSTGATVPSYNEQFF
12 | TRBJ2-7 | TRBV2 | many | TRBD1 | TGTGCCAGTACAACAGGGGGCCACGAGCAGTACTTC | CASTTGGHEQYF
13 | TRBJ1-4 | TRBV7-9 | NA | TRBD1 | TGTGCCATCGACAGGGAAAGGGGTGAAAAACTGTTTTTT | CAIDRERGEKLFF
13 | TRBJ2-5 | TRBV2 | few | NA | TGTGCCACTACCGACCTCCTGGCTGAGACCCAGTACTTC | CATTDLLAETQYF
14 | TRBJ1-1 | TRBV20-1 | NA | NA | TGCAGTGCTAGATCCAGGGGAGCTGGCACTGAAGCTTTCTTT | CSARSRGAGTEAFF
16 | TRBJ1-6 | TRBV7-9 | many | NA | TGTGCCAGCAGCTTAGGGGGGCTCATCGGAGATTCACCCCTCCACTTT | CASSLGGLIGDSPLHF
12 | TRBJ2-7 | TRBV7-8 | NA | NA | TGTGCCAGCAGCCGACCCGGGGGCGAGCAGTACTTC | CASSRPGGEQYF
16 | TRBJ2-2 | TRBV3-1 | few | NA | TGTGCCAGCAGCCAAGATGGGATTTGGACCACCGGGGAGCTGTTTTTT | CASSQDGIWTTGELFF
11 | TRBJ1-4 | TRBV6-6 | few | NA | TGTGCCAGCAGTTACTGGGGGGAACTGTTTTTT | CASSYWGELFF
12 | TRBJ2-7 | TRBV20-1 | NA | NA | TGCAGTGCCATGGGCGGTGCCTACGAGCAGTACTTC | CSAMGGAYEQYF
16 | TRBJ2-1 | TRBV20-1 | few | TRBD1 | TGCAGTGCTAGACCGGGACAGGCAAGCTCCTACAATGAGCAGTTCTTC | CSARPGQASSYNEQFF
12 | TRBJ1-2 | TRBV29-1 | NA | NA | TGCAGCGTTATCACAGGGATCTATGGCTACACCTTC | CSVITGIYGYTF
15 | TRBJ1-2 | TRBV20-1 | few | TRBD1 | TGCAGTGCTAGAGATCTGGCAGGGGGGACCTTAGGCTACACCTTC | CSARDLAGGTLGYTF
14 | TRBJ2-7 | TRBV3-1 | few | NA | TGTGCCAGCAGCCAGAGTCCGGGGCTTCGCGAGCAGTACTTC | CASSQSPGLREQYF
12 | TRBJ2-3 | TRBV15 | few | NA | TGTGCCACCAGCAGAGATCAGGGTACGCAGTATTTT | CATSRDQGTQYF
13 | TRBJ2-3 | TRBV4-1 | few | NA | TGCGCCAGCAGCCAAGGAGAACAAGATACGCAGTATTTT | CASSQGEQDTQYF
12 | TRBJ2-7 | TRBV2 | few | TRBD1 | TGTGCCACCCGACAGGGACCCTACGAGCAGTACTTC | CATRQGPYEQYF
17 | TRBJ2-3 | TRBV20-1 | NA | TRBD2 | TGCAGTGCCCGCACGCCCGGGACTAGCGGACACACAGATACGCAGTATTTT | CSARTPGTSGHTDTQYF
15 | TRBJ1-1 | TRBV7-6 | many | NA | TGTGCCAGCAGCTTAGGGGGAGGTAGGAACACTGAAGCTTTCTTT | CASSLGGGRNTEAFF
15 | TRBJ2-5 | TRBV12-3/TRBV12-4 | few | NA | TGTGCCAGCAGTTCCCTCACGGGGGGCTGGGAGACCCAGTACTTC | CASSSLTGGWETQYF
13 | TRBJ1-1 | TRBV10-3 | NA | TRBD1 | TGTGCCGCGGAGGACAGGGGAGGTACTGAAGCTTTCTTT | CAAEDRGGTEAFF
16 | TRBJ2-1 | TRBV3-1 | few | TRBD1 | TGTGCCAGCAGCCTAATCAGGGGGTGCTCCTACAATGAGCAGTTCTTC | CASSLIRGCSYNEQFF